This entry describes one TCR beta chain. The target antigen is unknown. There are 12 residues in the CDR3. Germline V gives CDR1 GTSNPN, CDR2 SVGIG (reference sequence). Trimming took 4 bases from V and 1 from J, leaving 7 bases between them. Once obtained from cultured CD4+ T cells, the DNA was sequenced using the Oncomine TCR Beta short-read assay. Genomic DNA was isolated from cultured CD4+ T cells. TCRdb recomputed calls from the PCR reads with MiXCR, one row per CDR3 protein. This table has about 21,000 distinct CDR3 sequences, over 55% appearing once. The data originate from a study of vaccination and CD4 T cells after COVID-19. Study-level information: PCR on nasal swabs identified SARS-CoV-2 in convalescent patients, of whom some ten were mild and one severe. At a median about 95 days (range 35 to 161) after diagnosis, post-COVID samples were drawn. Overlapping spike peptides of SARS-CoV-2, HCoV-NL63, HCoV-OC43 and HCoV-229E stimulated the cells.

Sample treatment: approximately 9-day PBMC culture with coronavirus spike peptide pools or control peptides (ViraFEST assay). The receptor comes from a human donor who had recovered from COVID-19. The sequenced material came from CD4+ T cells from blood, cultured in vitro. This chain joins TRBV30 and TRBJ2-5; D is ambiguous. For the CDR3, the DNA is TGTGCCTGGATCCCGGTCCAAGAGACCCAGTACTTC. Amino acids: CAWIPVQETQYF.